This section outlines one T cell receptor (beta chain) sequence together with its context. Authors of the study amplified TCR beta CDR3 regions from RNA transcripts. When the TCR CDR3 underwent first-round RT-PCR, the HTBI primer set was used. MiXCR, applied by TCRdb to the multiplex PCR reads, yields one record per CDR3 protein. The data hold under 400,000 distinct CDR3 sequences, with about a sixth observed a single time. The data belong to a study of T cells in Graves' hyperthyroidism and ophthalmopathy. Sequencing was done on a sample of blood. This receptor was obtained from a woman younger than 35 with Graves' hyperthyroidism that later progressed to Graves' ophthalmopathy.

CDR3 DNA sequence: TGTGCCACTAACAGGGGGAGCAATCAGCCCCAGCATTTT. This sequence encodes CATNRGSNQPQHF. The J gene is TRBJ1-5, the V gene TRBV24-1; TRBD1 matches at 8 bases. V trimming: 10 bases; J trimming: 1 base; junction bases outside the gene matches: 2. Per germline, CDR1 KGHDR and CDR2 SFDVKD. The CDR3 consists of 13 residues.